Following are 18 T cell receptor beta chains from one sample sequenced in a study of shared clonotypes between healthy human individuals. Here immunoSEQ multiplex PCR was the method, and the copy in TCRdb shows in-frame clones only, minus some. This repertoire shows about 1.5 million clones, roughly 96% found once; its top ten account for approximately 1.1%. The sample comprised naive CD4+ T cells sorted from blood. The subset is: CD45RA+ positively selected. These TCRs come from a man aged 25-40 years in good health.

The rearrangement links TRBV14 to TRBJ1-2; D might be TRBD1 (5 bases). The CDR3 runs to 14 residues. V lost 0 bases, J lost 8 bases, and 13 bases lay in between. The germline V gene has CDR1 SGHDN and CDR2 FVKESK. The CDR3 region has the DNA TGTGCCAGCAGCCAAGATAACCCTCAGGGAGGCTACACCTTC. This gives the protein CASSQDNPQGGYTF.

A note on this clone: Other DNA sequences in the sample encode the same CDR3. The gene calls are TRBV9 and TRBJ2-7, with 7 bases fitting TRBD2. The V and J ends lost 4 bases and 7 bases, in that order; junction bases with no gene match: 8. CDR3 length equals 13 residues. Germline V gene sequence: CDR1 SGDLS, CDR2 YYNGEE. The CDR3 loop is CASSPRLAGEQYF. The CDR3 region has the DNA TGTGCCAGCAGCCCACGACTAGCAGGGGAGCAGTACTTC.

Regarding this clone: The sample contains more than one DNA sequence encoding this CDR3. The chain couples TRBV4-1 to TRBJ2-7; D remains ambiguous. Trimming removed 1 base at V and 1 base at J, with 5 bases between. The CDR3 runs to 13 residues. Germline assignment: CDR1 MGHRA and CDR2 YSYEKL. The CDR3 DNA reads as TGCGCCAGCAGCCAAGCGACTTCCTACGAGCAGTACTTC. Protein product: CASSQATSYEQYF.

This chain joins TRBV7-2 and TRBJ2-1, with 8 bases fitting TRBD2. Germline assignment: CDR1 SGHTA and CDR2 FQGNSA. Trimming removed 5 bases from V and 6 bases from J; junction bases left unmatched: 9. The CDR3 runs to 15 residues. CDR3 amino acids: CASSQAGGIFNEQFF. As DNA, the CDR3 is TGTGCCAGCAGCCAGGCGGGAGGAATTTTCAATGAGCAGTTCTTC.

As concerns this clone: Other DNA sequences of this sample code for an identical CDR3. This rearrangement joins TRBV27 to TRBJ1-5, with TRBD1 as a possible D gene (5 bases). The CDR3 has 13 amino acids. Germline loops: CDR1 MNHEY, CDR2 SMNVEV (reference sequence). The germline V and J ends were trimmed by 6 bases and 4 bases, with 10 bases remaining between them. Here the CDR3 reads CASSPDRNQPQHF. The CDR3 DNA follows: TGTGCCAGCAGCCCCGACAGAAATCAGCCCCAGCATTTT.

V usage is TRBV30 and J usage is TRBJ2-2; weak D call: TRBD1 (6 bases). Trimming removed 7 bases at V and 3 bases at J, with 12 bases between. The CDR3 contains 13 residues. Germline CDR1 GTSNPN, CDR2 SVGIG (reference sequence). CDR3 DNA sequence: TGTGCCTTATTACAGGGATACACCGGGGAGCTGTTTTTT. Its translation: CALLQGYTGELFF.

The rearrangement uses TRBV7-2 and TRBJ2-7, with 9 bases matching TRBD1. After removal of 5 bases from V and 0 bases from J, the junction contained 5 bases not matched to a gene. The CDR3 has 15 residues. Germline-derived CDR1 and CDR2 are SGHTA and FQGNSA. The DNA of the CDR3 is TGTGCCAGCAGCACCGTGACAGGGGGCTCCTACGAGCAGTACTTC. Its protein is CASSTVTGGSYEQYF. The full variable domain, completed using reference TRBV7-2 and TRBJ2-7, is GAGVSQSPSNKVTEKGKDVELRCDPISGHTALYWYRQSLGQGLEFLIYFQGNSAPDKSGLPSDRFSAERTGGSVSTLTIQRTQQEDSAVYLCASSTVTGGSYEQYFGPGTRLTVT.

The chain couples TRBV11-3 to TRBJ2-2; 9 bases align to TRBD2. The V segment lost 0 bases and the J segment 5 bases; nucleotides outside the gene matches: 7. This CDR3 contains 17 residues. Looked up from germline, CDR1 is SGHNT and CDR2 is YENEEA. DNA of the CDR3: TGTGCCAGCAGCTTAGAGACTAGCGGTCGGGGGACCGGGGAGCTGTTTTTT. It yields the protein CASSLETSGRGTGELFF. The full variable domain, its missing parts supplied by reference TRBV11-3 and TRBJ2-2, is EAGVVQSPRYKIIEKKQPVAFWCNPISGHNTLYWYLQNLGQGPELLIRYENEEAVDDSQLPKDRFSAERLKGVDSTLKIQPAELGDSAVYLCASSLETSGRGTGELFFGEGSRLTVL.

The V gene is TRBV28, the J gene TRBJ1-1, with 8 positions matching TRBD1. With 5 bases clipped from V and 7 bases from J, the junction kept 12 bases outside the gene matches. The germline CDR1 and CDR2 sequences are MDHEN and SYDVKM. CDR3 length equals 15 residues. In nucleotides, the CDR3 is TGTGCCAGCAGTCTAACCCTCCAGGGGGCAGATGAAGCTTTCTTT. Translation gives CASSLTLQGADEAFF.

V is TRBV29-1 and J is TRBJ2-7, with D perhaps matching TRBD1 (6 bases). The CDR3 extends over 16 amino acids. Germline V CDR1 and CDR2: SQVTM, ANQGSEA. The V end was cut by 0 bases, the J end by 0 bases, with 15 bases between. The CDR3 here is CSVEDDSTGSSYEQYF. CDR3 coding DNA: TGCAGCGTTGAAGATGATTCTACAGGGAGCTCCTACGAGCAGTACTTC.

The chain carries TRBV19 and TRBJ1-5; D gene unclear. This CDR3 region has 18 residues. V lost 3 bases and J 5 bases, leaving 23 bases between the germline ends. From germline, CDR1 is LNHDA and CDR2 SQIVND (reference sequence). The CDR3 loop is CASSIRNRDSWWDQPQHF. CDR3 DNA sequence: TGTGCCAGTAGTATTCGAAACCGAGATTCCTGGTGGGATCAGCCCCAGCATTTT.

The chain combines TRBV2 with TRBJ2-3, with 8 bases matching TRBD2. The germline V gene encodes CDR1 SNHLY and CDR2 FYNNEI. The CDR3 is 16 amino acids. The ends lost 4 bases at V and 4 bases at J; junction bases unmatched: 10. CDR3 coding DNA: TGTGCCAGCAGTGTTGGACTAGCTTTGAGCGCAGATACGCAGTATTTT. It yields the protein CASSVGLALSADTQYF.

As DNA, the CDR3 is TGTGCCAGCAGCCCCCGTGAGAGCGCGGCCTACGAGCAGTACTTC. Translated: CASSPRESAAYEQYF. V gene TRBV9 combines with J gene TRBJ2-7; D uncertain. Germline CDR1 reads SGDLS; CDR2 reads YYNGEE. V was cut by 4 bases and J by 2 bases, with 16 bases left in between. The CDR3 is 15 residues long.

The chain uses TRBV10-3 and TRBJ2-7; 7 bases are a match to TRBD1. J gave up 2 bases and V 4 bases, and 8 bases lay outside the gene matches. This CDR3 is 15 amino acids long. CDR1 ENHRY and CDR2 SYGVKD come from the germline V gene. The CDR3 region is CAISVREGTAYEQYF. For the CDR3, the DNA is TGTGCCATCAGTGTCCGAGAAGGGACAGCCTACGAGCAGTACTTC.

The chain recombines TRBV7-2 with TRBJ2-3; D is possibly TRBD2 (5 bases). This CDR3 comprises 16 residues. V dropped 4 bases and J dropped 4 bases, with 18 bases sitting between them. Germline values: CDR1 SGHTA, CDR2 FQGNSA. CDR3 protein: CASSYASGSAADTQYF. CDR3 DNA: TGTGCCAGCAGCTACGCCTCGGGGAGCGCGGCAGATACGCAGTATTTT.

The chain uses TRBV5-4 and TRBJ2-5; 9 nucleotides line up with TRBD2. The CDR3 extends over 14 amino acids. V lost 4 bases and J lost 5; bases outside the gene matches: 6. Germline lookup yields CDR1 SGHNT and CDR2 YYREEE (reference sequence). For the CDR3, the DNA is TGTGCCAGCAGCCCGCGGGAGGGCGGCGAGACCCAGTACTTC. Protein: CASSPREGGETQYF.

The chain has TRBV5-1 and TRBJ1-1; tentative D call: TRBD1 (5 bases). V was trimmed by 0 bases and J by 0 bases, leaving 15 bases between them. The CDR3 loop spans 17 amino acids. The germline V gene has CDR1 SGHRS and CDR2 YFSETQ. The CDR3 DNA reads TGCGCCAGCAGCTTGGCCAGGGCAGTCAACATGAACACTGAAGCTTTCTTT. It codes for CASSLARAVNMNTEAFF. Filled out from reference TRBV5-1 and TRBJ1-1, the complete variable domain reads KAGVTQTPRYLIKTRGQQVTLSCSPISGHRSVSWYQQTPGQGLQFLFEYFSETQRNKGNFPGRFSGRQFSNSRSEMNVSTLELGDSALYLCASSLARAVNMNTEAFFGQGTRLTVV.

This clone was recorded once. The CDR3 loop reads CASSGISGRVSSYNEQFF. In DNA, the CDR3 is TGTGCCAGCAGTGGGATTAGCGGGAGGGTTAGCTCCTACAATGAGCAGTTCTTC. The chain combines TRBV2 with TRBJ2-1, with 11 positions matching TRBD2. J lost 0 bases, V lost 4 bases, and 8 bases had no gene match. The germline gives CDR1 SNHLY, CDR2 FYNNEI. The CDR3 runs 18 residues.